This TCR beta chain emerged from a study of beta chain features in type 1 diabetes. Study-level results: Among patients, naive, central memory and Treg TCRB repertoires appeared more similar than among healthy donors. Moderate but significant shortening of TCRB CDR3s was recorded in all four CD4+ subsets from Type 1 diabetes patients.

Expressed TCRB transcripts were sequenced, since all the RNA that had been isolated was reverse transcribed. Generated by immunoSEQ multiplex PCR, the TCRdb table keeps only in-frame clones and is missing some. The sample carries around 150,000 clones, roughly 60% recorded once. Trimming cost V 6 bases and J 0 bases; bases outside gene matches: 0. CDR3 size: 13 residues. Germline CDR1 SGHAT, CDR2 FQNNGV. With regard to this clone: Antigen unknown.

The chain combines TRBV11-2 with TRBJ2-5; 8 bases match TRBD1. This TCR was sampled from a man aged 30-40 years with type 1 diabetes. Material for sequencing was naive CD4+ T cells from blood. This CDR3 is CASRQGDQETQYF. CDR3 DNA sequence: TGTGCCAGCAGACAGGGGGACCAAGAGACCCAGTACTTC.